This TCR beta chain was sequenced during a study of beta chain features in type 1 diabetes. Background on the study: In age, gender and cell yields, patients were similar to healthy donors.

Study-wide findings and caveats: Moderately but significantly shorter TCRB CDR3s were found in Type 1 diabetes patients in all four CD4+ subsets. PCR, the amplification step, might favor shorter templates, equally in patients and controls.

Only one count was recorded for this clone. The antigen is unknown. Reverse transcribing all isolated RNA meant expressed TCRB transcripts were sequenced. The average read count of naive, central memory and regulatory T cell samples was a few million. Here immunoSEQ multiplex PCR was the method, and the copy in TCRdb shows in-frame clones only, minus some. The repertoire has about 27,000 clones, 56% of them found once; the top ten carry approximately 1.5%. Cell sorting via CD45RO/CCR7/CD25/CD127/CD95/CD27 was performed to obtain CD4+ naive, central memory, regulatory and stem cell-like memory cells. Sequencing was carried out using Tregs from blood. This TCR was sampled from a woman between 18 and 30 years old with type 1 diabetes.

The CDR3 region is CASSSSYEQYF. As DNA, the CDR3 is TGTGCCAGCAGCTCCAGCTACGAGCAGTACTTC. The chain couples TRBV11-2 to TRBJ2-7; D not certain. V was clipped by 4 bases and J by 3 bases, with 4 bases between them. CDR3 length: 11 amino acids. Per the germline V gene, CDR1 is SGHAT and CDR2 is FQNNGV.